The entry that follows covers one T cell receptor beta chain sequence. Splitting of each subset's genomic DNA was done evenly across several immunoSEQ plates. Clones were read by immunoSEQ multiplex PCR, and TCRdb kept only the in-frame ones, dropping some. The table has more than 550,000 clones, approximately 77% seen once. This sample is drawn from a study of shared clonotypes between healthy human individuals. Across the study: Each donor's CD8 memory used one plate, CD8 naive two, each CD4 subset three.

Nashville, Tennessee was home to all donors, each a Caucasian adult. CDR3 length: 16 amino acids. The V gene's germline CDR1 is MNHEY and CDR2 SMNVEV (reference sequence). The ends were cut back, 4 bases at V and 5 bases at J, with 19 bases in the middle. The chain recombines TRBV27 with TRBJ2-3; D uncertain. The sequenced material came from memory CD4+ T cells sorted from blood. Stated subset: CD45RA-negative fraction. This TCR was sampled from a woman aged 25 to 39 in good health. For the CDR3, the DNA is TGTGCCAGCAGTTGGGCCGGAACCCCTCAAGAAGATACGCAGTATTTT. It yields the protein CASSWAGTPQEDTQYF.